A single sample is the source of the 31 T cell receptor beta chains below, sequenced in a study of post-analysis software for immune sequencing data. Study-level points and caveats: Compared with controls, patients had more of about 5 TRBV segments, including TRBV5-6, TRBV5-1 and TRBV20-1.

Unique molecular identifiers were present in the TCR beta cDNA libraries. TCRdb reprocessed the PCR reads with MiXCR, giving one entry per CDR3 protein. The data contain roughly 570,000 distinct CDR3 sequences, approximately 31% of them seen just once; the ten biggest clones take up about 6%. Antigen specificity for these receptors is unknown. Material: blood. The source of these receptors is a girl under 18 with multiple sclerosis.

The genes are TRBV20-1 and TRBJ2-1; the match to TRBD2 covers 7 bases. This CDR3 contains 14 residues. CDR1 is DFQATT and CDR2 is SNEGSKA in the germline V gene (reference sequence). Trimming removed 2 bases from V and 6 bases from J; junction bases left unmatched: 7. The CDR3 loop reads CSARPGGVRNEQFF. The CDR3 bases are TGCAGTGCTAGACCGGGGGGAGTCCGCAATGAGCAGTTCTTC.

The chain links TRBV11-2 to TRBJ2-5; 11 nucleotides line up with TRBD2. The V gene's germline CDR1 is SGHAT and CDR2 FQNNGV. This CDR3 is 14 amino acids long. With 5 bases clipped from V and 5 bases from J, the junction kept 4 bases outside the gene matches. DNA of the CDR3: TGTGCCAGCAGCAAACTAGCGGGGGTGGAGACCCAGTACTTC. This sequence encodes CASSKLAGVETQYF.

This clonotype came up a few times. This chain joins TRBV20-1 and TRBJ1-6; weak D call: TRBD1 (5 bases). The V and J ends lost 6 bases and 8 bases respectively, with 20 bases between them. This CDR3 contains 15 residues. Germline CDR1 and CDR2: DFQATT and SNEGSKA (reference sequence). The CDR3 nucleotides are TGCAGTGCCGACCTACCCCGGGACCTTTATTCACCCCTCCACTTT. Translated: CSADLPRDLYSPLHF.

The CDR3 DNA is TGCAGTGCACTCGGACTCAAAGAGACCCAGTACTTC. Its translation is CSALGLKETQYF. V and J are TRBV20-1 and TRBJ2-5, with D perhaps TRBD2 (5 bases). In germline, CDR1 is DFQATT, CDR2 SNEGSKA (reference sequence). CDR3 length equals 12 residues. V was shortened by 6 bases and J by 3 bases, with 11 bases between the two germline ends.

The V call is TRBV3-1, the J call TRBJ2-3, with D tentatively TRBD2 (7 bases). V lost 2 bases, J lost 0 bases, and 15 bases lay in between. Germline V gives CDR1 LGHDT, CDR2 YNNKEL (reference sequence). The CDR3 consists of 17 residues. The CDR3 nucleotides read TGTGCCAGCAGCCAAAGGGGAGGGGGGGGCAGCACAGATACGCAGTATTTT. Translated, it gives CASSQRGGGGSTDTQYF.

The chain carries TRBV5-1 and TRBJ1-1; TRBD1 matches at 7 bases. CDR1 SGHRS and CDR2 YFSETQ come from the germline V gene. The CDR3 spans 12 residues. V gave up 4 bases and J gave up 5 bases; unmatched junction bases: 2. The chain's CDR3 is CASSATGTEAFF. DNA for the CDR3: TGCGCCAGCAGCGCGACAGGGACTGAAGCTTTCTTT.

In this sample, this clonotype turned up a few times. This chain uses TRBV10-2 with TRBJ1-1; 10 nucleotides align to TRBD1. The CDR3 is made up of 12 amino acids. The ends lost 8 bases at V and 5 bases at J; junction bases unmatched: 2. CDR1 WSHSY and CDR2 SAAADI come from the germline V gene. CDR3: CASSDRGTEAFF. The CDR3, as DNA: TGCGCCAGCTCGGACAGGGGGACTGAAGCTTTCTTT.

This clonotype has just one count. The rearrangement joins TRBV13 to TRBJ2-1; D may be TRBD1 (5 bases). V lost 3 bases and J 7 bases, leaving 10 bases between the germline ends. This CDR3 spans 13 amino acids. Germline CDR1 and CDR2: PRHDT and FYEKMQ (reference sequence). CDR3 loop: CASSFTRVNEQFF. The DNA for the CDR3 is TGTGCCAGCAGCTTCACCAGGGTAAATGAGCAGTTCTTC.

This clonotype was detected once. The gene calls are TRBV20-1 and TRBJ2-1, with D maybe TRBD2 (6 bases). Germline values: CDR1 DFQATT, CDR2 SNEGSKA (reference sequence). The CDR3 is 17 amino acids. V was shortened by 0 bases and J by 7 bases, with 22 bases between the two germline ends. The CDR3 DNA sequence: TGCAGTGCTAGAGATTTCTGGGAGACGGGGGATTCGAATGAGCAGTTCTTC. It translates to CSARDFWETGDSNEQFF.

This clonotype was observed a few times. The chain has TRBV12-3 or TRBV12-4 and TRBJ2-5, with TRBD2 as a possible D gene (6 bases). CDR3 length: 13 residues. V was trimmed by 6 bases and J by 4 bases, leaving 12 bases between them. The CDR3, as DNA: TGTGCCAGCAGGACCCAAGCGGGAGAGACCCAGTACTTC. Translated: CASRTQAGETQYF.

The V gene is TRBV5-1, the J gene TRBJ2-7; 12 bases map to TRBD2. CDR3 length equals 17 residues. With 2 bases clipped from V and 2 bases from J, the junction kept 8 bases outside the gene matches. Germline-derived CDR1 and CDR2 are SGHRS and YFSETQ. For the CDR3, the DNA is TGCGCCAGCAGCTTTAGCACTAGCGGGGGGACCGCCTACGAGCAGTACTTC. Its protein product is CASSFSTSGGTAYEQYF.

In its sample, this clonotype was seen a few times. The gene calls are TRBV7-3 and TRBJ2-7; a weak D match, TRBD2 (6 bases). The CDR3 covers 15 residues. Between the trimmed V and J ends, which lost 1 base and 2 bases, there was a span of 12 bases. The germline CDR1 and CDR2 sequences are SGHTA and FQGTGA. Here the CDR3 DNA reads TGTGCCAGCAGCTTAAGCCCGGCGGGGCCCTACGAGCAGTACTTC. Its protein is CASSLSPAGPYEQYF.

Many counts were recorded for this clonotype. The chain uses TRBV24-1 and TRBJ2-3; TRBD2 might be the D (5 bases). Germline CDR1 is KGHDR and CDR2 is SFDVKD. There are 19 residues in the CDR3. V was trimmed by 0 bases and J by 3 bases, leaving 21 bases between them. As DNA, the CDR3 is TGTGCCACCAGTGATTTGAGTAGTCGGGGTTCCCTCGGGACAGATACGCAGTATTTT. It specifies CATSDLSSRGSLGTDTQYF.

The V and J genes are TRBV29-1 and TRBJ2-5; tentative D call: TRBD1 (6 bases). Germline V lookup: CDR1 SQVTM, CDR2 ANQGSEA. This CDR3 contains 13 residues. Trimming took off 3 bases at V and 4 bases at J, with 12 bases between the two ends. The CDR3 is CSVDWGRGETQYF. The CDR3 nucleotides read TGCAGCGTTGATTGGGGGCGTGGAGAGACCCAGTACTTC.

The chain joins TRBV12-3 or TRBV12-4 to TRBJ2-1; the D call may be TRBD1 or TRBD2 (5 bases each). V dropped 5 bases and J dropped 13 bases, with 24 bases sitting between them. The CDR3 has 15 residues. CDR3 DNA: TGTGCCAGCAGTGCCTCCGGGACGATAGGAGAGACCCAGTTCTTC. Its protein product is CASSASGTIGETQFF.

The chain employs TRBV18 and TRBJ2-5; TRBD1 is a possible D gene (6 bases). The CDR3 is 16 residues long. From germline, CDR1 is KGHSH and CDR2 LQKENI. Trimming stripped 3 bases from V and 2 bases from J, with 16 bases between. The CDR3 sequence: CASSPIGPGEQETQYF. The DNA for the CDR3 is TGTGCCAGCTCACCTATAGGGCCAGGGGAACAAGAGACCCAGTACTTC.

This clonotype appeared a few times. The V gene is TRBV9, the J gene TRBJ1-4, with no clear D. The CDR3 has 17 amino acids. Germline CDR1 SGDLS, CDR2 YYNGEE. Trimming took off 3 bases at V and 4 bases at J, with 19 bases between the two ends. CDR3: CASSAPRQGRRNEKLFF. CDR3 coding DNA: TGTGCCAGCAGCGCACCGCGACAAGGGAGGCGTAATGAAAAACTGTTTTTT. Full variable domain (outside the CDR3, taken from reference TRBV9 and TRBJ1-4): DSGVTQTPKHLITATGQRVTLRCSPRSGDLSVYWYQQSLDQGLQFLIQYYNGEERAKGNILERFSAQQFPDLHSELNLSSLELGDSALYFCASSAPRQGRRNEKLFFGSGTQLSVL.

The genes are TRBV13 and TRBJ1-1, with 7 nucleotides matching TRBD1. Germline values: CDR1 PRHDT, CDR2 FYEKMQ (reference sequence). V gave up 5 bases and J gave up 0 bases; unmatched junction bases: 6. The CDR3 consists of 15 residues. In nucleotides, the CDR3 is TGTGCCAGCAGCCAAACGGGACAGCTGAACACTGAAGCTTTCTTT. Translated: CASSQTGQLNTEAFF.

The chain uses TRBV27 and TRBJ2-5; no definite D call. Trimming took off 5 bases at V and 1 base at J, with 14 bases between the two ends. The germline gives CDR1 MNHEY, CDR2 SMNVEV (reference sequence). CDR3 length: 15 residues. CDR3 loop: CASSPFKGPQETQYF. DNA for the CDR3: TGTGCCAGCAGTCCCTTCAAGGGCCCCCAAGAGACCCAGTACTTC.

The V call is TRBV5-1, the J call TRBJ2-2, with D tentatively TRBD2 (6 bases). This CDR3 has 14 residues. V was shortened by 6 bases and J by 7 bases, with 16 bases between the two germline ends. The V gene's germline CDR1 is SGHRS and CDR2 YFSETQ. CDR3 in DNA: TGCGCCAGCAACCGGGACTCCCTCATCGGGGAGCTGTTTTTT. This encodes CASNRDSLIGELFF.

This clonotype has a handful of counts. The gene calls are TRBV6-1 and TRBJ1-2; D possibly corresponds to TRBD1 (5 bases). The CDR3 totals 16 residues. Germline V lookup: CDR1 MNHNS, CDR2 SASEGT. V gave up 0 bases and J gave up 4 bases, with 15 bases separating them. The CDR3, as DNA: TGTGCCAGCAGTGAAGCGGGGCAGCTTCGACTCTATGGCTACACCTTC. Encoded protein: CASSEAGQLRLYGYTF.

V usage is TRBV5-1 and J usage is TRBJ2-3; either TRBD1 or TRBD2 may fit D (5 bases each). The CDR3 covers 16 residues. V was shortened by 3 bases and J by 0 bases, with 14 bases between the two germline ends. Germline CDR1 SGHRS, CDR2 YFSETQ. The CDR3 here is CASSWTGTVSTDTQYF. The CDR3 DNA follows: TGCGCCAGCAGCTGGACCGGGACGGTGAGCACAGATACGCAGTATTTT.

In this sample, this clonotype turned up a few times. The chain couples TRBV28 to TRBJ1-2, with 9 nucleotides matching TRBD1. The length of the CDR3 is 13 residues. With 4 bases clipped from V and 4 bases from J, the junction kept 1 base outside the gene matches. The germline CDR1 and CDR2 sequences are MDHEN and SYDVKM. CDR3 loop: CASSWDRAYGYTF. The CDR3 nucleotides are TGTGCCAGCAGTTGGGACAGGGCCTATGGCTACACCTTC.

This chain links TRBV5-1 with TRBJ1-2; D remains unclear. The CDR3 sequence is 15 residues long. The V end was cut by 0 bases, the J end by 4 bases, with 13 bases between. Germline CDR1 SGHRS, CDR2 YFSETQ. As DNA, the CDR3 is TGCGCCAGCAGCTTGGCCAATGGGGATCGCTATGGCTACACCTTC. Amino acids: CASSLANGDRYGYTF.

This clonotype was seen only a few times. The chain links TRBV7-2 to TRBJ2-1; 7 bases match TRBD2. Looked up from germline, CDR1 is SGHTA and CDR2 is FQGNSA. V shed 2 bases, J shed 5 bases, and the junction held 6 bases outside the gene matches. This CDR3 is 15 amino acids long. CDR3 nucleotide sequence: TGTGCCAGCAGCTTACGGCGGGGGATCCACAATGAGCAGTTCTTC. Translated, it gives CASSLRRGIHNEQFF. The full variable domain, its missing parts supplied by reference TRBV7-2 and TRBJ2-1, is GAGVSQSPSNKVTEKGKDVELRCDPISGHTALYWYRQSLGQGLEFLIYFQGNSAPDKSGLPSDRFSAERTGGSVSTLTIQRTQQEDSAVYLCASSLRRGIHNEQFFGPGTRLTVL.

This clonotype appeared a few times. This chain uses TRBV5-1 with TRBJ2-1; D is unclear. The CDR3 is 14 residues long. Germline-derived CDR1 and CDR2 are SGHRS and YFSETQ. Trimming stripped 1 base from V and 0 bases from J, with 5 bases between. CDR3 sequence: CASSLQNSYNEQFF. CDR3 DNA: TGCGCCAGCAGCTTGCAAAACTCCTACAATGAGCAGTTCTTC.

This clonotype has only a few counts. The chain has TRBV6-2 or TRBV6-3 and TRBJ2-1; no firm D call. The CDR3 is 15 amino acids. The germline V and J ends were trimmed by 2 bases and 4 bases, with 12 bases remaining between them. Germline V gene data show CDR1 as MNHEY and CDR2 as SVGEGT. The CDR3 DNA sequence: TGTGCCAGCAGTTACGCGCACCGCATGTACAATGAGCAGTTCTTC. Its translation is CASSYAHRMYNEQFF.

The chain uses TRBV12-3 or TRBV12-4 and TRBJ1-4; 9 nucleotides agree with TRBD1. The CDR3 extends over 17 amino acids. V lost 2 bases and J lost 4; bases outside the gene matches: 8. CDR3 in amino acids: CASSLSPTGGDNEKLFF. Here the CDR3 DNA reads TGTGCCAGCAGTTTATCCCCGACAGGGGGGGATAATGAAAAACTGTTTTTT.

The genes are TRBV3-1 and TRBJ2-5; D is uncertain. CDR1 LGHDT and CDR2 YNNKEL come from the germline V gene (reference sequence). CDR3 length: 14 residues. V dropped 6 bases and J dropped 3 bases, with 14 bases sitting between them. CDR3 sequence: CASRPTVGEETQYF. The CDR3 DNA reads as TGTGCCAGCAGACCCACAGTGGGCGAAGAGACCCAGTACTTC.

This clonotype appeared a few times. The rearrangement uses TRBV6-6 and TRBJ1-6; D is ambiguous. Trimming removed 4 bases at V and 7 bases at J, with 8 bases between. The CDR3 spans 13 residues. CDR1 is MNHNY, CDR2 SVGAGI, per germline (reference sequence). CDR3 residues: CASSSGPNSPLHF. CDR3 sequence (DNA): TGTGCCAGCAGTTCCGGACCCAATTCACCCCTCCACTTT.

The chain links TRBV10-3 to TRBJ1-1; unclear D gene. CDR3 length: 16 residues. Trimming removed 5 bases at V and 0 bases at J, with 16 bases between. From germline, CDR1 is ENHRY and CDR2 SYGVKD. This CDR3 reads CAISPGRTPMNTEAFF. The CDR3, as DNA: TGTGCCATCAGTCCCGGACGGACCCCCATGAACACTGAAGCTTTCTTT.